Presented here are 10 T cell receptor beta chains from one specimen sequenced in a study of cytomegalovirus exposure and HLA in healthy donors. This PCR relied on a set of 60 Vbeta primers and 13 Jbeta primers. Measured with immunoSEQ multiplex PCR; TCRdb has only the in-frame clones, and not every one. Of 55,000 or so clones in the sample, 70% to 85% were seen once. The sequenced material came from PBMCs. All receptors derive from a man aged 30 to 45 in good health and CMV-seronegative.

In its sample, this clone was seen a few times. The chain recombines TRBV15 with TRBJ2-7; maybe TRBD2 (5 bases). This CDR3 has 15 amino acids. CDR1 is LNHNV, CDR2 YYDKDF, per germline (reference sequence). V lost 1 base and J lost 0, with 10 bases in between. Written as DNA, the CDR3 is TGTGCCACCAGCAGAGGCGGGTATAGCTCCTACGAGCAGTACTTC. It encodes CATSRGGYSSYEQYF.

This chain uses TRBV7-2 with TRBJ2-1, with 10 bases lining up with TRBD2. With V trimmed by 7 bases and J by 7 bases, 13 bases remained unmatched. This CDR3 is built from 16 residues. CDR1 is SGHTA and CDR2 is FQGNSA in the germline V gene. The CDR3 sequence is CASNPQGASGSNEQFF. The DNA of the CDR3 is TGTGCCAGCAACCCCCAAGGGGCTAGCGGGAGTAATGAGCAGTTCTTC.

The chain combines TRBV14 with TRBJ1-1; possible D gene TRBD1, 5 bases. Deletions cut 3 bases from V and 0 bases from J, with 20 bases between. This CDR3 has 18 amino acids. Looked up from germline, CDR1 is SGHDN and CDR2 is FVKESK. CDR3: CASSHASPWGSMNTEAFF. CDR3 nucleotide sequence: TGTGCCAGCAGCCATGCCTCCCCGTGGGGCTCGATGAACACTGAAGCTTTCTTT. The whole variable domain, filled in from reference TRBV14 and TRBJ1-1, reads EAGVTQFPSHSVIEKGQTVTLRCDPISGHDNLYWYRRVMGKEIKFLLHFVKESKQDESGMPNNRFLAERTGGTYSTLKVQPAELEDSGVYFCASSHASPWGSMNTEAFFGQGTRLTVV.

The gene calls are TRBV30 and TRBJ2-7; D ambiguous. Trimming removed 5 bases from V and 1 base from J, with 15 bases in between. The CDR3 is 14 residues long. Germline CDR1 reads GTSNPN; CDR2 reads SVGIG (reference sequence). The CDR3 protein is CAWGNGVSSYEQYF. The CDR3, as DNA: TGTGCCTGGGGAAATGGAGTGTCTTCCTACGAGCAGTACTTC.

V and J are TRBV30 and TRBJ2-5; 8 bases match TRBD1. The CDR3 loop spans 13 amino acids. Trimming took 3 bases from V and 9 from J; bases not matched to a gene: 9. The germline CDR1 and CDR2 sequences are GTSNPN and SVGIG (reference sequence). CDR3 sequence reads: CAWRKQGVEAQYF. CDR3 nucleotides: TGTGCCTGGAGGAAACAGGGGGTGGAGGCCCAGTACTTC.

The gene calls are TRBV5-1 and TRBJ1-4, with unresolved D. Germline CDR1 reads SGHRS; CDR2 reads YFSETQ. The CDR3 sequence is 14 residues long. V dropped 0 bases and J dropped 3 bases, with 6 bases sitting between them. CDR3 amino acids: CASSLAVANEKLFF. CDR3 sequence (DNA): TGCGCCAGCAGCTTGGCGGTAGCTAATGAAAAACTGTTTTTT.

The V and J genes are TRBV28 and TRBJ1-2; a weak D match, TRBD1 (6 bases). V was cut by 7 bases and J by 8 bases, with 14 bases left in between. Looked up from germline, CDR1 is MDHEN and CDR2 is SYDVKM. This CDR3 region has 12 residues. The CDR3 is CASTLGGGGYTF. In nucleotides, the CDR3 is TGTGCCAGCACCTTGGGGGGGGGCGGCTACACCTTC.

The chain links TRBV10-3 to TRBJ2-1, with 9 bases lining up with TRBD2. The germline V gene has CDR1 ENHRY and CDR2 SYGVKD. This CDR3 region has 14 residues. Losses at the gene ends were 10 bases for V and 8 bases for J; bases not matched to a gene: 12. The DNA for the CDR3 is TGTGCCACGAGGACTAGCGAATCGCGGGATGAGCAGTTCTTC. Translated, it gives CATRTSESRDEQFF.

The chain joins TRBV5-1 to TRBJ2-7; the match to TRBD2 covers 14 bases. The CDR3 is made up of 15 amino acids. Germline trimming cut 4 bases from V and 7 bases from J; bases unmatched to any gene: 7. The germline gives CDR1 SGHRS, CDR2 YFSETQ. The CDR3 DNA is TGCGCCAGCAGCCCCGGGACTAGCGGGAGTGGTGAGCAGTACTTC. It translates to CASSPGTSGSGEQYF.

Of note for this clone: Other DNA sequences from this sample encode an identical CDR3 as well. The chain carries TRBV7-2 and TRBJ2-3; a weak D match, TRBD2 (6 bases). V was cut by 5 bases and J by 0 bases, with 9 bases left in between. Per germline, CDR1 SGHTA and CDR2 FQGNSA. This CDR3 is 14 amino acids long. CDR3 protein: CASSLGTSTDTQYF. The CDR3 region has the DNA TGTGCCAGCAGCCTCGGGACTAGCACAGATACGCAGTATTTT.